This is a list of T cell receptor beta chains from one sample in a study of PD-L1 blockade in urothelial cancer. Repertoires were generated with immunoSEQ multiplex PCR, while TCRdb's copy carries only in-frame clones and drops some. The table records about 45,000 clones, 83% of them present only once. Material: PBMCs, obtained around atezolizumab (anti-PD-L1) treatment. These receptors were collected from a man in his 60s with urothelial cancer. The CDR3 runs from the conserved cysteine through the conserved F or W.

cdr3_length j_call v_call cdr3_aa
15 TRBJ2-5 TRBV9 CASSPRQDPQETQYF
14 TRBJ1-1 TRBV7-9 CASSTPGDVTEAFF
13 TRBJ1-2 TRBV5-5 CASSLQGYYGYTF
16 TRBJ1-2 TRBV2 CASSPSPGVRGYGYTF
17 TRBJ2-4 TRBV5-1 CASSLEAAGARGVIQYF
11 TRBJ2-7 TRBV29-1 CSVGSGYEQYF
15 TRBJ1-5 TRBV30 CAWSPAGAVGQPQHF
15 TRBJ1-2 TRBV28 CASSPDSGQIYGYTF
15 TRBJ2-5 TRBV6-1 CASRSGLAGAETQYF
14 TRBJ1-2 TRBV7-2 CASKQTGSNYGYTF
15 TRBJ1-2 TRBV5-1 CASSLGQGAGFGYTF
16 TRBJ2-1 TRBV15 CATSRGIGSQRNEQFF
16 TRBJ2-3 TRBV28 CASSSPSGGATDTQYF
13 TRBJ2-7 TRBV2 CASSEVGTIEQYF
15 TRBJ2-5 TRBV6-1 CASSEALGQGETQYF
13 TRBJ2-5 TRBV5-1 CASSYSEQETQYF
15 TRBJ1-1 TRBV6-5 CASSPVRVDDTEAFF
15 TRBJ1-1 TRBV30 CAWIEGGAENTEAFF
14 TRBJ1-5 TRBV28 CASSSGISNQPQHF
13 TRBJ2-7 TRBV30 CAWSREGWREQYF
17 TRBJ1-6 TRBV4-1 CASSQGRVTGLGSPLHF
15 TRBJ2-7 TRBV2 CASSKSRDRVNEQYF
15 TRBJ1-5 TRBV2 CASSDGGSANQPQHF
14 TRBJ1-3 TRBV2 CASLTDREGNTIYF
11 TRBJ1-1 TRBV28 CASSLTGLAFF
14 TRBJ1-6 TRBV10-3 CAISDQGEGAPLHF
16 TRBJ1-3 TRBV7-8 CASSWGRPGSGNTIYF
16 TRBJ2-5 TRBV30 CAWGTSGGMGLGTQYF
14 TRBJ2-1 TRBV10-2 CASSIVGSYNEQFF
13 TRBJ1-1 TRBV5-1 CASKDREHTEAFF
14 TRBJ2-1 TRBV11-1 CASSSGVSYNEQFF
16 TRBJ1-1 TRBV5-5 CASSVDPEAMNTEAFF
16 TRBJ1-1 TRBV28 CASSLAAATMNTEAFF
13 TRBJ1-2 TRBV29-1 CSVVDDTTYGYTF
12 TRBJ1-1 TRBV18 CASSPSGTEAFF
15 TRBJ2-1 TRBV30 CAWSVGGGLYNEQFF
14 TRBJ2-7 TRBV5-4 CASSFGGVYERQYF
16 TRBJ2-7 TRBV6-1 CASSEPYLDRGGEQYF
15 TRBJ2-3 TRBV28 CASSRLAGGEDTQYF
13 TRBJ2-7 TRBV6-5 CASKDSTTYEQYF
15 TRBJ1-2 TRBV15 CATSRDFGQGVGYTF
13 TRBJ2-2 TRBV6-8 CASSSTNTGELFF
13 TRBJ1-2 TRBV4-1 CASSQEGGYGYTF
15 TRBJ1-3 TRBV6-1 CASKDSVTSGNTIYF
16 TRBJ2-5 TRBV18 CASSLTPGLAGETQYF
15 TRBJ1-2 TRBV5-6 CASSFIYGGSFGYTF
12 TRBJ2-2 TRBV2 CASSGSTGELFF
18 TRBJ2-2 TRBV5-1 CASSLATGLGGSGGELFF
14 TRBJ2-2 TRBV6-5 CASRPTGNTGELFF
11 TRBJ1-5 TRBV7-2 CATERSQPQHF